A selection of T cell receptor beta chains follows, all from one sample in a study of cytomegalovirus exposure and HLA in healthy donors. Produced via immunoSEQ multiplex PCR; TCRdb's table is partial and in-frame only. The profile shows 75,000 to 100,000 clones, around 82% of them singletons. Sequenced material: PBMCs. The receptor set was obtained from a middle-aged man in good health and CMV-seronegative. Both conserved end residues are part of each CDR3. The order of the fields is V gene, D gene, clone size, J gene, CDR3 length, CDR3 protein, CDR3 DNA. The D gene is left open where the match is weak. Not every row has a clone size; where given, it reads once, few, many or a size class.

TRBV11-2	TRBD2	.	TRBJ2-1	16	CASSSFSGRSYNEQFF	TGTGCCAGCAGCTCCTTTAGCGGGAGGTCCTACAATGAGCAGTTCTTC
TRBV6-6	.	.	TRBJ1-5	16	CASSYSGGGFNQPQHF	TGTGCCAGCAGTTACTCAGGCGGAGGATTCAATCAGCCCCAGCATTTT
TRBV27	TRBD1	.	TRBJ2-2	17	CASSFLARQGDTGELFF	TGTGCCAGCAGTTTTCTAGCCAGACAGGGGGACACCGGGGAGCTGTTTTTT
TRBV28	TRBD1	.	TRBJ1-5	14	CASNPGQGHQPQHF	TGTGCCAGCAACCCGGGACAGGGGCATCAGCCCCAGCATTTT
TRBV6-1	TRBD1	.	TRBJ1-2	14	CASSATQGNYGYTF	TGTGCCAGCAGTGCGACACAGGGGAACTATGGCTACACCTTC
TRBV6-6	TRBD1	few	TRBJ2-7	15	CASLKPGDRINEQYF	TGTGCCAGCTTAAAACCGGGGGACAGGATTAACGAGCAGTACTTC
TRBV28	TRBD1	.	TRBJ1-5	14	CASSPGQVNQPQHF	TGTGCCAGCAGCCCAGGACAGGTCAATCAGCCCCAGCATTTT
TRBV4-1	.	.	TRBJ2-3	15	CASSPLATSTDTQYF	TGCGCCAGCAGCCCATTAGCTACTAGCACAGATACGCAGTATTTT
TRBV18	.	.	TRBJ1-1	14	CASSPPNRATEAFF	TGTGCCAGCTCACCACCGAACAGGGCCACTGAAGCTTTCTTT
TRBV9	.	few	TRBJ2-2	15	CASSARVRLTGELFF	TGTGCCAGCAGCGCGAGGGTACGTCTCACCGGGGAGCTGTTTTTT
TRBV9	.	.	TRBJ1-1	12	CASSNQDTEAFF	TGTGCCAGCAGCAACCAGGACACTGAAGCTTTCTTT
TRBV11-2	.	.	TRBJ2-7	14	CASSLSGGYGEQYF	TGTGCCAGCAGCTTATCCGGAGGTTACGGTGAGCAGTACTTC
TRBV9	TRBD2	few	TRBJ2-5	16	CASSEGLAGGEETQYF	TGTGCCAGCAGCGAAGGACTAGCGGGGGGTGAAGAGACCCAGTACTTC
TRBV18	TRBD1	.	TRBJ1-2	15	CASSPLGQGLHGYTF	TGTGCCAGCTCACCTCTGGGACAGGGTCTCCATGGCTACACCTTC
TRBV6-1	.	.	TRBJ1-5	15	CASSETGRGHQPQHF	TGTGCCAGCAGTGAAACCGGCAGGGGTCATCAGCCCCAGCATTTT
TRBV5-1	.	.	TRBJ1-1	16	CASSPLGRQRNTEAFF	TGCGCCAGCAGCCCCCTTGGCCGACAGAGGAACACTGAAGCTTTCTTT
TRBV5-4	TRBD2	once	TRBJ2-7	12	CASETGAGEQYF	TGTGCCAGCGAAACGGGAGCGGGGGAGCAGTACTTC
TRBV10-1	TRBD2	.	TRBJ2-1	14	CASSTGTSYNEQFF	TGCGCCAGCAGTACCGGGACTAGCTACAATGAGCAGTTCTTC
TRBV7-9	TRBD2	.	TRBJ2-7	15	CASSRKAGGPREQYF	TGTGCCAGCAGCAGAAAAGCGGGAGGGCCGCGCGAGCAGTACTTC
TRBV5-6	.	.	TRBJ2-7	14	CASSVGLPSYEQYF	TGTGCCAGCAGCGTGGGACTCCCCTCCTACGAGCAGTACTTC
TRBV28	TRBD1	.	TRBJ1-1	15	CASSSSTGEDTEAFF	TGTGCCAGCAGTTCCTCGACAGGGGAAGACACTGAAGCTTTCTTT
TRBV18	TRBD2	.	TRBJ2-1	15	CASSTGLAGYNEQFF	TGTGCCAGCTCAACCGGACTAGCGGGGTACAATGAGCAGTTCTTC
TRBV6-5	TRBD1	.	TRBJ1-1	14	CASRGTGMNTEAFF	TGTGCCAGCAGGGGGACAGGGATGAACACTGAAGCTTTCTTT
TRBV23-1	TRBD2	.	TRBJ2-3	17	CASSPLTLAGGSDTQYF	TGCGCCAGCAGTCCCCTGACACTAGCGGGAGGATCAGATACGCAGTATTTT
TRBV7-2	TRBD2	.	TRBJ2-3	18	CASSLEGTSGASTDTQYF	TGTGCCAGCAGCTTAGAGGGGACTAGCGGGGCTAGCACAGATACGCAGTATTTT
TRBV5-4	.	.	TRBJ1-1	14	CASSLDRGRTEAFF	TGTGCCAGCAGCTTGGATCGGGGAAGGACTGAAGCTTTCTTT
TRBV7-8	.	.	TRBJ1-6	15	CASSPSGGRSSPLHF	TGTGCCAGCAGCCCCTCGGGAGGCCGATCCTCACCCCTCCACTTT
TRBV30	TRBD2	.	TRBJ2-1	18	CAWSNALGLAGVYNEQFF	TGTGCCTGGAGCAACGCTCTAGGACTAGCGGGAGTGTACAATGAGCAGTTCTTC
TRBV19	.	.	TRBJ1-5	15	CASSIVTDSNQPQHF	TGTGCCAGTAGTATTGTGACAGATAGCAATCAGCCCCAGCATTTT
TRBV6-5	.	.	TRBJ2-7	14	CASSYGQSSYEQYF	TGTGCCAGCAGTTACGGACAGAGCTCCTACGAGCAGTACTTC
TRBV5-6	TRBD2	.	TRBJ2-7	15	CASSLLAGESYEQYF	TGTGCCAGCAGCTTGCTAGCGGGAGAGTCCTACGAGCAGTACTTC
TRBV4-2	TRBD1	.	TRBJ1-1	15	CASSQGDRDPTEAFF	TGTGCCAGCAGCCAAGGGGACAGGGATCCCACTGAAGCTTTCTTT
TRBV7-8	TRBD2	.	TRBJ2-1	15	CASSLEGGGYNEQFF	TGTGCCAGCAGCCTAGAGGGCGGGGGGTACAATGAGCAGTTCTTC
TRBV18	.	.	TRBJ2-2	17	CASSAQQGFANTGELFF	TGTGCCAGCTCAGCCCAACAGGGATTCGCGAACACCGGGGAGCTGTTTTTT
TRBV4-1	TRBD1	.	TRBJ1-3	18	CASSQELPTGRYGNTIYF	TGCGCCAGCAGCCAAGAGCTCCCGACAGGGAGGTATGGAAACACCATATATTTT
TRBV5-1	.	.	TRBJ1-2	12	CASSNGGAGYTF	TGCGCCAGCAGCAACGGAGGGGCTGGCTACACCTTC
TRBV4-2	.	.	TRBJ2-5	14	CASSQGGAEETQYF	TGTGCCAGCAGCCAAGGGGGAGCGGAAGAGACCCAGTACTTC
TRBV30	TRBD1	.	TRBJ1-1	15	CAWSPQGGRNTEAFF	TGTGCCTGGAGTCCACAGGGGGGGCGAAACACTGAAGCTTTCTTT
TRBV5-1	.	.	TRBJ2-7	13	CASSLPVSYEQYF	TGCGCCAGCAGCTTGCCGGTCTCCTACGAGCAGTACTTC
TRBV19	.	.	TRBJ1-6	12	CASSKENSPLHF	TGTGCCAGTAGTAAGGAGAATTCACCCCTCCACTTT
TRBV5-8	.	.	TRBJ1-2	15	CASSLGGARTYGYTF	TGTGCCAGCAGCTTAGGGGGGGCTAGAACCTATGGCTACACCTTC
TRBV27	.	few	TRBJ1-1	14	CASSPRGVAAEAFF	TGTGCCAGCAGTCCACGCGGGGTAGCGGCTGAAGCTTTCTTT
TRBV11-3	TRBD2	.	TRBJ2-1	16	CASSLTGLAGAGEQFF	TGTGCCAGCAGCTTGACGGGACTAGCGGGAGCGGGTGAGCAGTTCTTC
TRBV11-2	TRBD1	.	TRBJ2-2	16	CASSLGQGGHTGELFF	TGTGCCAGCAGCCTCGGACAGGGAGGCCACACCGGGGAGCTGTTTTTT
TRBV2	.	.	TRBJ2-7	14	CASERRESSYEQYF	TGTGCCAGCGAAAGGCGGGAAAGCTCCTACGAGCAGTACTTC